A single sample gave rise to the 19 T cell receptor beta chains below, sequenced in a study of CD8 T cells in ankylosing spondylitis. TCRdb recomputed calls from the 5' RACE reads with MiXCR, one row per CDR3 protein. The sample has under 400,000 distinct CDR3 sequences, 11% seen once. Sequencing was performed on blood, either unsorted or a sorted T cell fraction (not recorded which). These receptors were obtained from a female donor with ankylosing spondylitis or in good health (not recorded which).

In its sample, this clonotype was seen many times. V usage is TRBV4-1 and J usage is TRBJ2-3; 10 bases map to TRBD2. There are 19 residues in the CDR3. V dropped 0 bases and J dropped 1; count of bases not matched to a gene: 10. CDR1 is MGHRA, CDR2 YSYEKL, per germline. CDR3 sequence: CASSQDRASGGLGTDTQYF. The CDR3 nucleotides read TGCGCCAGCAGCCAAGATCGAGCTAGCGGGGGACTTGGCACAGATACGCAGTATTTT.

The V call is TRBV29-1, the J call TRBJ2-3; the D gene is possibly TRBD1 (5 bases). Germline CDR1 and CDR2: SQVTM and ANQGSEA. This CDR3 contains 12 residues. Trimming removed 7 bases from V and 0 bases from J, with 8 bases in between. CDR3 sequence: CSGTTSTDTQYF. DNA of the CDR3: TGCAGCGGGACAACTAGCACAGATACGCAGTATTTT.

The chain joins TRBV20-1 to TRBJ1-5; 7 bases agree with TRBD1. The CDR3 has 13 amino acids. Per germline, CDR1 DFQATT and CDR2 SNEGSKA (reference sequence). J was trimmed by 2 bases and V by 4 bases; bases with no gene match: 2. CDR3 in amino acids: CSAKGAGNQPQHF. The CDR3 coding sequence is TGCAGTGCTAAGGGGGCGGGCAATCAGCCCCAGCATTTT.

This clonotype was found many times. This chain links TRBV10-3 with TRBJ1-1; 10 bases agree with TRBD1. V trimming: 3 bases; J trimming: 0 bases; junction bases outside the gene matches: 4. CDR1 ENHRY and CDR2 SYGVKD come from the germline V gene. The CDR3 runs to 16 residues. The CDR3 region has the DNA TGTGCCATCAGTGACGGGACAGGGGCTATGAACACTGAAGCTTTCTTT. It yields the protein CAISDGTGAMNTEAFF.

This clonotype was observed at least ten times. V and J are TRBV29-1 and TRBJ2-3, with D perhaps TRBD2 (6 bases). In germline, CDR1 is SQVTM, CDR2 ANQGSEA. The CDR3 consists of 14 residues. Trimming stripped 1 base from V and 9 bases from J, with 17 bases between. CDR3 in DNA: TGCAGCGTTGAAGTCAATAGCGGCCTCGGAACGCAGTATTTT. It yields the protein CSVEVNSGLGTQYF.

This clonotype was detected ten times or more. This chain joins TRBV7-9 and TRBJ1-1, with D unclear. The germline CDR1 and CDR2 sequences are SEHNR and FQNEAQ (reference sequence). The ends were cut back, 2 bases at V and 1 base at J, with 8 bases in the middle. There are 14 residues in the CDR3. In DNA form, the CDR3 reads TGTGCCAGCAGCTTAATAGGGCAGAACACTGAAGCTTTCTTT. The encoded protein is CASSLIGQNTEAFF.

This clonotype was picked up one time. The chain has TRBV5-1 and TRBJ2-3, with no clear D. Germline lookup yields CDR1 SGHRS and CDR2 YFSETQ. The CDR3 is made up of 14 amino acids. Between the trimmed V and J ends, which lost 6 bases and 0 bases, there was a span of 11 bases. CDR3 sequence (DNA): TGCGCCAGCAACTACGGCACTAGCACAGATACGCAGTATTTT. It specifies CASNYGTSTDTQYF.

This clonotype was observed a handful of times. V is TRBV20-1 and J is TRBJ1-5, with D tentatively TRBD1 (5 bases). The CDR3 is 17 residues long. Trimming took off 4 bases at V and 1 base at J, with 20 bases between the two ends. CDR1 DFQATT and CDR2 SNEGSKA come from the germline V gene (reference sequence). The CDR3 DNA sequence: TGCAGTGCTAACTCTAAGGGTTTTGGGGGGAGCAATCAGCCCCAGCATTTT. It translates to CSANSKGFGGSNQPQHF.

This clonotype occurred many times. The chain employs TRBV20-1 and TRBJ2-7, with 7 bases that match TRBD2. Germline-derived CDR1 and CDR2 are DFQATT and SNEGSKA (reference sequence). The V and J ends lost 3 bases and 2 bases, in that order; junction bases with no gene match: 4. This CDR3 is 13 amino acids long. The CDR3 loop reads CSARGGTTYEQYF. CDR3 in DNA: TGCAGTGCTAGGGGCGGGACTACCTACGAGCAGTACTTC.

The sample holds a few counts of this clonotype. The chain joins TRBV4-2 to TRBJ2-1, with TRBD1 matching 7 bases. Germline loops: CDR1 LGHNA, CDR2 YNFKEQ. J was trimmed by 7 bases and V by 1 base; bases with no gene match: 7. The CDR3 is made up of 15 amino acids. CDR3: CASSQVSETGNEQFF. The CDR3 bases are TGTGCCAGCAGCCAAGTTTCTGAGACAGGGAATGAGCAGTTCTTC.

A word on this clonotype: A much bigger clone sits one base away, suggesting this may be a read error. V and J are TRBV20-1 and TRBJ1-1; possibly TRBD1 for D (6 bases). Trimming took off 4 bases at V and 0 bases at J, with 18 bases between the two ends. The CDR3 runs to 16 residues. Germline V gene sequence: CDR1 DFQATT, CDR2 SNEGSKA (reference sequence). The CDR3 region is CSATALEGGVNTEAFF. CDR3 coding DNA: TGCAGTGCTACCGCCCTGGAGGGGGGGGTGAACACTGAAGCTTTCTTT.

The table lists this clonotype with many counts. The CDR3 DNA reads as TGTGCCACCAGTGATTTGAGGACAGGGGGAAACGAGCAGTACTTC. This sequence encodes CATSDLRTGGNEQYF. The chain uses TRBV24-1 and TRBJ2-7, with 10 bases matching TRBD1. Germline V gene sequence: CDR1 KGHDR, CDR2 SFDVKD. The trim removed 0 bases at V and 5 bases at J, leaving 3 bases unmatched. The CDR3 is 15 residues long.

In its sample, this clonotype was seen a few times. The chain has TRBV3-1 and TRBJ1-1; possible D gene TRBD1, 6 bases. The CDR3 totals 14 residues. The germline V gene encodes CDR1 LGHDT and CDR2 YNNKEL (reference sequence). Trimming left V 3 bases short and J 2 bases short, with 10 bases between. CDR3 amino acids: CASSHSDSNTEAFF. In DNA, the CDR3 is TGTGCCAGCAGCCACTCGGACAGCAACACTGAAGCTTTCTTT.

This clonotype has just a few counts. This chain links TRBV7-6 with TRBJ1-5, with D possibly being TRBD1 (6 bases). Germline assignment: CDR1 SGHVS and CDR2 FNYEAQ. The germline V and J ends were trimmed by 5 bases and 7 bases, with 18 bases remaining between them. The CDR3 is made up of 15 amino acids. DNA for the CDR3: TGTGCCAGCAGCCCCAGGGGAGGTTGGGGGCAGCCCCAGCATTTT. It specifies CASSPRGGWGQPQHF.

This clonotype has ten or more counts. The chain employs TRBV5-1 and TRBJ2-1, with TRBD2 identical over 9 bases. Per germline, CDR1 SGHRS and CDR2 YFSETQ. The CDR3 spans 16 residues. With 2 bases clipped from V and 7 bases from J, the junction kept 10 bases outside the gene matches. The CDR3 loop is CASSFGAGGSGNEQFF. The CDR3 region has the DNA TGCGCCAGCAGCTTCGGAGCGGGGGGTTCAGGTAATGAGCAGTTCTTC. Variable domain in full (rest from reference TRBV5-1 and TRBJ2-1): KAGVTQTPRYLIKTRGQQVTLSCSPISGHRSVSWYQQTPGQGLQFLFEYFSETQRNKGNFPGRFSGRQFSNSRSEMNVSTLELGDSALYLCASSFGAGGSGNEQFFGPGTRLTVL.

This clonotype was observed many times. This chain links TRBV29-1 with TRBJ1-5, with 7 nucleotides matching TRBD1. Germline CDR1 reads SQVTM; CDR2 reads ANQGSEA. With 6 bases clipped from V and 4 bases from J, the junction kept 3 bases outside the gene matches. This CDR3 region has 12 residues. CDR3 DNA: TGCAGCGTAGGGACAGCGAATCAGCCCCAGCATTTT. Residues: CSVGTANQPQHF. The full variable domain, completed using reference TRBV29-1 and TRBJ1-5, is SAVISQKPSRDICQRGTSLTIQCQVDSQVTMMFWYRQQPGQSLTLIATANQGSEATYESGFVIDKFPISRPNLTFSTLTVSNMSPEDSSIYLCSVGTANQPQHFGDGTRLSIL.

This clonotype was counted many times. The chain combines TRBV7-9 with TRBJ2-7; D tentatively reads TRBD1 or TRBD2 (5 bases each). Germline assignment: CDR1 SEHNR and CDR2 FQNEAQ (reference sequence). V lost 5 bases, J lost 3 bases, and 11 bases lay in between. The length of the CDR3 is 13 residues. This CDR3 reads CASSPGTYYEQYF. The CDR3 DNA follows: TGTGCCAGCAGCCCCGGGACCTACTACGAGCAGTACTTC.

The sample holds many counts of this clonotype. The CDR3: CASSLGDQPQHF. CDR3 in DNA: TGTGCCAGCAGCTTAGGCGATCAGCCCCAGCATTTT. The J gene is TRBJ1-5, the V gene TRBV7-9; D uncertain. Deletions cut 1 base from V and 5 bases from J, with 3 bases between. The CDR3 is 12 amino acids. The germline gives CDR1 SEHNR, CDR2 FQNEAQ (reference sequence). The entire variable domain, with the rest obtained from reference TRBV7-9 and TRBJ1-5, is as follows: DTGVSQNPRHKITKRGQNVTFRCDPISEHNRLYWYRQTLGQGPEFLTYFQNEAQLEKSRLLSDRFSAERPKGSFSTLEIQRTEQGDSAMYLCASSLGDQPQHFGDGTRLSIL.

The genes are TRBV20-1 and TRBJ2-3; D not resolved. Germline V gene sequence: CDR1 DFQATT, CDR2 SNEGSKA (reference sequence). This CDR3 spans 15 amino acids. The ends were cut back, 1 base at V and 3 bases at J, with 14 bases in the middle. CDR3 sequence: CSARGLGARTDTQYF. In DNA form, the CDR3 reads TGCAGTGCTAGAGGGCTCGGAGCGAGAACAGATACGCAGTATTTT.